The 15 T cell receptor beta chains given below trace back to one sample, sequenced in a study of T cell responses to AZD1222 COVID-19 vaccine. The assay was immunoSEQ multiplex PCR, and TCRdb's table has in-frame clones only and misses some. The sample gives about 53,000 clones, over 80% of which show up once; approximately 2.4% is in the top ten. Sequencing was performed on peripheral blood, taken 28 days after the second AZD1222 dose. All receptors come from an adult who received the AZD1222 COVID-19 vaccine.

The gene calls are TRBV19 and TRBJ1-5; 7 bases are shared with TRBD1. The V gene end was trimmed by 5 bases and the J gene end by 0 bases; junction bases not matched to a gene: 7. Germline values: CDR1 LNHDA, CDR2 SQIVND (reference sequence). This CDR3 has 16 residues. This chain's CDR3 is CASSAQGGASNQPQHF. As DNA, the CDR3 is TGTGCCAGTAGTGCTCAGGGGGGGGCTAGCAATCAGCCCCAGCATTTT.

This chain connects TRBV27 to TRBJ1-1, with 8 bases that match TRBD1. The germline gives CDR1 MNHEY, CDR2 SMNVEV (reference sequence). V shed 5 bases and J 1 base; nucleotides not matched to a gene: 6. The CDR3 length is 15 residues. CDR3 in DNA: TGTGCCAGCAGTCGACAGGGGCTTGGGAACACTGAAGCTTTCTTT. As protein: CASSRQGLGNTEAFF.

This clone occurred once. The rearrangement links TRBV18 to TRBJ2-7, with TRBD2 identical over 9 bases. This CDR3 region has 15 residues. Germline V gives CDR1 KGHSH, CDR2 LQKENI. V gave up 3 bases and J gave up 3 bases; unmatched junction bases: 6. CDR3 residues: CASSPGLASNYEQYF. The CDR3 DNA reads as TGTGCCAGCTCACCCGGACTAGCGAGCAACTACGAGCAGTACTTC. Full variable domain (missing parts from reference TRBV18 and TRBJ2-7): NAGVMQNPRHLVRRRGQEARLRCSPMKGHSHVYWYRQLPEEGLKFMVYLQKENIIDESGMPKERFSAEFPKEGPSILRIQQVVRGDSAAYFCASSPGLASNYEQYFGPGTRLTVT.

This chain uses TRBV6-4 with TRBJ1-6; D may be TRBD1 (6 bases). The V end lost 6 bases, the J end lost 10 bases, and 16 bases lay between the germline ends. CDR3 size: 14 residues. Germline CDR1 is MRHNA and CDR2 is SNTAGT. The CDR3 sequence: CASRRQALGSPLHF. In DNA form, the CDR3 reads TGTGCCAGCAGAAGACAGGCCCTGGGCTCACCCCTCCACTTT.

This chain uses TRBV19 with TRBJ1-1; TRBD1 might be the D (6 bases). The CDR3 extends over 13 amino acids. Germline loops: CDR1 LNHDA, CDR2 SQIVND (reference sequence). Trimming left V 4 bases short and J 7 bases short, with 13 bases between. CDR3 coding DNA: TGTGCCAGTAGTACCGCCTTAGGGGGTGAAGCTTTCTTT. As protein: CASSTALGGEAFF.

This chain uses TRBV6-1 with TRBJ2-7; TRBD1 is a possible D gene (6 bases). Trimming removed 1 base from V and 2 bases from J, with 12 bases in between. The CDR3 is made up of 15 amino acids. CDR1 is MNHNS and CDR2 is SASEGT in the germline V gene. The CDR3: CASSEGWGRTYEQYF. Here the CDR3 DNA reads TGTGCCAGCAGTGAAGGTTGGGGGCGGACCTACGAGCAGTACTTC.

V gene TRBV2 combines with J gene TRBJ1-1, with 7 bases identical to TRBD1. This CDR3 has 13 residues. The junction had 9 bases not matched to a gene; V was cut back by 7 bases and J by 7 bases. Germline CDR1 reads SNHLY; CDR2 reads FYNNEI. The CDR3 DNA is TGTGCCAGCAAGAGAGGGGGCGACGGTGAAGCTTTCTTT. Translated, it gives CASKRGGDGEAFF.

The rearrangement uses TRBV10-3 and TRBJ2-2; 11 bases are shared with TRBD1. The germline CDR1 and CDR2 sequences are ENHRY and SYGVKD. V lost 3 bases, J lost 1 base, and 10 bases stayed unmatched. The CDR3 runs to 19 residues. In nucleotides, the CDR3 is TGTGCCATCAGTGATATAATTCCCGGGACAGGGGGGAACACCGGGGAGCTGTTTTTT. Protein: CAISDIIPGTGGNTGELFF.

This sequence joins TRBV6-1 and TRBJ2-1; D ambiguous. V was trimmed by 6 bases and J by 5 bases, leaving 8 bases between them. Germline assignment: CDR1 MNHNS and CDR2 SASEGT. The CDR3 totals 12 residues. As DNA, the CDR3 is TGTGCCAGCAGCTCCCGGAACAATGAGCAGTTCTTC. This gives the protein CASSSRNNEQFF.

The chain uses TRBV18 and TRBJ1-1; D may be TRBD1 (6 bases). Trimming removed 5 bases at V and 0 bases at J, with 10 bases between. The germline gives CDR1 KGHSH, CDR2 LQKENI. CDR3 length equals 14 residues. The CDR3 reads CASSGGHMNTEAFF. CDR3 coding DNA: TGTGCCAGCTCAGGGGGACATATGAACACTGAAGCTTTCTTT.

The V gene is TRBV28, the J gene TRBJ2-3; D unclear. The germline gives CDR1 MDHEN, CDR2 SYDVKM. The CDR3 contains 13 residues. Trimming removed 9 bases from V and 0 bases from J, with 10 bases in between. The CDR3 nucleotides are TGTGCCAGTTTGGGAACTAGCACAGATACGCAGTATTTT. This sequence encodes CASLGTSTDTQYF.

The rearrangement uses TRBV6-5 and TRBJ1-3, with D possibly matching TRBD1 (6 bases). V was cut by 4 bases and J by 0 bases, with 10 bases left in between. The CDR3 covers 15 residues. Per the germline V gene, CDR1 is MNHEY and CDR2 is SVGAGI. CDR3 coding DNA: TGTGCCAGCAGTTTCTCGGACAGCTCTGGAAACACCATATATTTT. Protein: CASSFSDSSGNTIYF.

The chain carries TRBV5-6 and TRBJ1-2, with 8 bases lining up with TRBD1. This CDR3 is built from 13 residues. The ends lost 2 bases at V and 7 bases at J; junction bases unmatched: 4. Germline values: CDR1 SGHDT, CDR2 YYEEEE. This CDR3 is CASSFGQGAGYTF. The CDR3 DNA is TGTGCCAGCAGCTTCGGACAGGGTGCTGGCTACACCTTC.

This chain connects TRBV7-3 to TRBJ2-3, with TRBD1 matching 8 bases. The ends lost 1 base at V and 6 bases at J; junction bases unmatched: 6. The CDR3 length is 15 residues. Germline CDR1 reads SGHTA; CDR2 reads FQGTGA. The CDR3 sequence: CASSLRDRWGDTQYF. The CDR3 coding sequence is TGTGCCAGCAGCTTAAGGGACAGGTGGGGGGATACGCAGTATTTT. Full variable domain (outside the CDR3, taken from reference TRBV7-3 and TRBJ2-3): GAGVSQTPSNKVTEKGKYVELRCDPISGHTALYWYRQSLGQGPEFLIYFQGTGAADDSGLPNDRFFAVRPEGSVSTLKIQRTERGDSAVYLCASSLRDRWGDTQYFGPGTRLTVL.

The V and J genes are TRBV19 and TRBJ1-2, with D perhaps matching TRBD1 (5 bases). Per germline, CDR1 LNHDA and CDR2 SQIVND (reference sequence). Trimming left V 6 bases short and J 9 bases short, with 14 bases between. The CDR3 is made up of 12 amino acids. CDR3 nucleotide sequence: TGTGCCAGTAGCCTTGGGACCCGGCGCTACACCTTC. The encoded protein is CASSLGTRRYTF.